A single sample is the source of the 21 T cell receptor beta chains below, sequenced in a study of OX40 agonist ivuxolimab in advanced cancers. Produced via immunoSEQ multiplex PCR; TCRdb's table is partial and in-frame only. There are 50,000 or so clones in the sample; 85% occur only once, and around 21% lies in the top ten. This sample comprised CD4+ or CD8+ T cells sorted from blood, obtained in a trial of the OX40 agonist ivuxolimab. These receptors were obtained from an adult with an advanced solid tumor such as melanoma, head and neck, liver or kidney cancer.

This rearrangement joins TRBV15 to TRBJ2-5, with TRBD2 as a possible D gene (5 bases). The CDR3 has 16 residues. Between the trimmed V and J ends, which lost 2 bases and 2 bases, there was a span of 15 bases. Looked up from germline, CDR1 is LNHNV and CDR2 is YYDKDF (reference sequence). The CDR3 sequence: CATSRSPPGLQETQYF. The DNA for the CDR3 is TGTGCCACCAGCAGATCCCCTCCGGGATTGCAAGAGACCCAGTACTTC.

V usage is TRBV9 and J usage is TRBJ2-3, with 7 bases that match TRBD2. The CDR3 extends over 16 amino acids. Per germline, CDR1 SGDLS and CDR2 YYNGEE. V lost 2 bases to trimming and J lost 3 bases; unmatched junction nucleotides: 9. The CDR3 spells CASSVRGLGITDTQYF. The CDR3 coding sequence is TGTGCCAGCAGCGTGCGGGGGTTAGGGATAACAGATACGCAGTATTTT. The variable domain in full, with the rest retrieved from reference TRBV9 and TRBJ2-3, is DSGVTQTPKHLITATGQRVTLRCSPRSGDLSVYWYQQSLDQGLQFLIQYYNGEERAKGNILERFSAQQFPDLHSELNLSSLELGDSALYFCASSVRGLGITDTQYFGPGTRLTVL.

The CDR3 nucleotides read TGTGCCAGTAGTCGAGTGAACACTGAAGCTTTCTTT. Amino acid sequence: CASSRVNTEAFF. The chain links TRBV19 to TRBJ1-1; D is unresolved. This CDR3 comprises 12 residues. V dropped 5 bases and J dropped 0 bases, with 4 bases sitting between them. Germline V CDR1 and CDR2: LNHDA, SQIVND (reference sequence).

The chain combines TRBV4-2 with TRBJ2-1; D possibly corresponds to TRBD2 (5 bases). This CDR3 region has 15 residues. Trimming left V 0 bases short and J 3 bases short, with 9 bases between. CDR1 and CDR2 from the germline V gene are LGHNA and YNFKEQ. In DNA, the CDR3 is TGTGCCAGCAGCCAAGAGGTAGCGATCTACAATGAGCAGTTCTTC. Protein sequence: CASSQEVAIYNEQFF.

The chain is built from TRBV5-1 and TRBJ1-6, with D tentatively TRBD1 (5 bases). Germline V lookup: CDR1 SGHRS, CDR2 YFSETQ. The CDR3 is 17 amino acids. V lost 0 bases and J lost 3, with 13 bases in between. CDR3 in DNA: TGCGCCAGCAGCTTGGTGGGGCGCGACATCTATAATTCACCCCTCCACTTT. Translated: CASSLVGRDIYNSPLHF.

The rearrangement joins TRBV11-2 to TRBJ2-7; TRBD1 matches at 11 bases. CDR3 length: 14 residues. The V segment lost 5 bases and the J segment 4 bases; nucleotides outside the gene matches: 4. Germline loops: CDR1 SGHAT, CDR2 FQNNGV. CDR3: CASSPGTGGYEQYV. DNA for the CDR3: TGTGCCAGCAGCCCCGGGACAGGGGGTTACGAGCAGTACGTC.

The chain is built from TRBV25-1 and TRBJ1-2; possibly TRBD1 for D (5 bases). Looked up from germline, CDR1 is MGHDK and CDR2 is SYGVNS. This CDR3 has 13 residues. Trimming pared 1 base from V and 4 bases from J, leaving 7 bases between. CDR3 nucleotide sequence: TGTGCCAGCAGTGAATCCGACAGCTATGGCTACACCTTC. Amino acids: CASSESDSYGYTF.

The V and J genes are TRBV7-2 and TRBJ2-7, with 7 bases matching TRBD1. The CDR3 is made up of 13 amino acids. CDR1 and CDR2 (germline): SGHTA, FQGNSA. V gave up 6 bases and J gave up 2 bases; unmatched junction bases: 4. CDR3: CASSWGQTYEQYF. In DNA, the CDR3 is TGTGCCAGCAGTTGGGGACAGACCTACGAGCAGTACTTC. Based on the CDR3 plus reference TRBV7-2 and TRBJ2-7, the full variable domain is GAGVSQSPSNKVTEKGKDVELRCDPISGHTALYWYRQSLGQGLEFLIYFQGNSAPDKSGLPSDRFSAERTGGSVSTLTIQRTQQEDSAVYLCASSWGQTYEQYFGPGTRLTVT.

There are a few counts of this clone. This chain links TRBV7-9 with TRBJ1-4, with 7 nucleotides matching TRBD1. Looked up from germline, CDR1 is SEHNR and CDR2 is FQNEAQ (reference sequence). The CDR3 extends over 15 amino acids. The J segment lost 5 bases and the V segment lost 6 bases, leaving 9 bases of the junction unmatched. The CDR3 DNA sequence: TGTGCCAGCAGTGCCCTGGGACAGTTAAATGAAAAACTGTTTTTT. Residues: CASSALGQLNEKLFF.

The V gene is TRBV11-1, the J gene TRBJ2-7; no firm D call. Germline lookup yields CDR1 SGHAT and CDR2 FQDESV (reference sequence). V lost 5 bases and J lost 4, with 6 bases in between. The CDR3 consists of 11 residues. Written as DNA, the CDR3 is TGTGCCAGCAGCACCTCTTACGAGCAGTACGTC. This translates into CASSTSYEQYV.

This chain joins TRBV6-5 and TRBJ2-7; 8 nucleotides line up with TRBD1. This CDR3 region has 15 residues. V shed 2 bases and J 2 bases; nucleotides not matched to a gene: 5. Germline V gene data show CDR1 as MNHEY and CDR2 as SVGAGI. The DNA of the CDR3 is TGTGCCAGCAGTTACGGACAGGGAATGACCTACGAGCAGTACTTC. Its protein is CASSYGQGMTYEQYF.

The genes are TRBV29-1 and TRBJ2-3; 14 bases agree with TRBD2. Germline V gives CDR1 SQVTM, CDR2 ANQGSEA. Trimming at V came to 7 bases and at J to 1 base, leaving 7 bases not matched to a gene. The CDR3 extends over 16 amino acids. CDR3 region: CSDGLAGGAGTDTQYF. The CDR3 bases are TGCAGCGACGGACTAGCGGGGGGAGCAGGCACAGATACGCAGTATTTT.

This sequence joins TRBV9 and TRBJ1-6, with a possible D match to TRBD1 (6 bases). Trimming took 4 bases from V and 3 from J, leaving 8 bases between them. The germline CDR1 and CDR2 sequences are SGDLS and YYNGEE. CDR3 length: 14 residues. The CDR3 DNA follows: TGTGCCAGCAGCCGGGACAACTATAATTCACCCCTCCACTTT. As protein: CASSRDNYNSPLHF.

This chain joins TRBV7-9 and TRBJ2-3; 9 nucleotides agree with TRBD2. The CDR3 runs to 15 residues. J was trimmed by 5 bases and V by 9 bases; bases with no gene match: 12. Germline CDR1 reads SEHNR; CDR2 reads FQNEAQ (reference sequence). In DNA form, the CDR3 reads TGTGCCAGTACGGGGGCTAGCGGGGTTGTAGATACGCAGTATTTT. Its translation is CASTGASGVVDTQYF.

The chain is built from TRBV5-6 and TRBJ2-1; D is ambiguous. The CDR3 length is 14 residues. From germline, CDR1 is SGHDT and CDR2 YYEEEE. With 4 bases removed from V and 1 base from J, the gap between germline ends came to 9 bases. CDR3 sequence: CASSPGGSYNEQFF. DNA for the CDR3: TGTGCCAGCAGCCCCGGTGGGTCCTACAATGAGCAGTTCTTC.

The V and J genes are TRBV4-1 and TRBJ1-1; 7 bases agree with TRBD1. The length of the CDR3 is 13 residues. Trimming cost V 4 bases and J 4 bases; bases outside gene matches: 3. The V gene's germline CDR1 is MGHRA and CDR2 YSYEKL. The CDR3: CASSPTGFTEAFF. The CDR3 DNA reads as TGCGCCAGCAGCCCGACAGGGTTCACTGAAGCTTTCTTT.

Comments on this clone: A junction end diverges from the germline sequence, so it may reflect a read error. The chain carries TRBV28 and TRBJ1-1; D is perhaps TRBD1 (5 bases). CDR3 size: 16 residues. Germline V gene sequence: CDR1 MDHEN, CDR2 SYDVKM. As DNA, the CDR3 is TGTGCCAGCAGTTTATACAAACAAACCCTGACGGAGGGGTGCGCCTTT. This sequence encodes CASSLYKQTLTEGCAF.

J is TRBJ1-5 and V is TRBV4-1, with D uncertain. The CDR3 length is 15 residues. V lost 1 base and J 4 bases, leaving 11 bases between the germline ends. In germline, CDR1 is MGHRA, CDR2 YSYEKL. CDR3 in DNA: TGCGCCAGCAGCCAAGGAGTGCAGGCGAATCAGCCCCAGCATTTT. This translates into CASSQGVQANQPQHF.

This clone was observed a few times. The V gene is TRBV4-2, the J gene TRBJ1-4, with a tentative D call TRBD1 (6 bases). The germline V gene encodes CDR1 LGHNA and CDR2 YNFKEQ. V lost 0 bases to trimming and J lost 7 bases, with 12 bases between them. This CDR3 contains 15 residues. Here the CDR3 reads CASSQEGAGLEKLFF. The CDR3 DNA reads TGTGCCAGCAGCCAAGAGGGGGCAGGGCTTGAAAAACTGTTTTTT.

The chain links TRBV6-5 to TRBJ1-2; TRBD1 might be the D (6 bases). Germline CDR1 MNHEY, CDR2 SVGAGI. The CDR3 runs to 13 residues. Trimming removed 6 bases at V and 8 bases at J, with 16 bases between. The DNA for the CDR3 is TGTGCCAGCAGCCTAACAGGGTCGGGGGGCTACACCTTC. It yields the protein CASSLTGSGGYTF.

This chain uses TRBV2 with TRBJ1-1; D is perhaps TRBD1 (5 bases). V dropped 1 base and J dropped 3 bases, with 9 bases sitting between them. Germline CDR1 is SNHLY and CDR2 is FYNNEI. The CDR3 loop spans 14 amino acids. CDR3 DNA sequence: TGTGCCAGCAGTGAAGATGGGGGGTACACTGAAGCTTTCTTT. Protein product: CASSEDGGYTEAFF.